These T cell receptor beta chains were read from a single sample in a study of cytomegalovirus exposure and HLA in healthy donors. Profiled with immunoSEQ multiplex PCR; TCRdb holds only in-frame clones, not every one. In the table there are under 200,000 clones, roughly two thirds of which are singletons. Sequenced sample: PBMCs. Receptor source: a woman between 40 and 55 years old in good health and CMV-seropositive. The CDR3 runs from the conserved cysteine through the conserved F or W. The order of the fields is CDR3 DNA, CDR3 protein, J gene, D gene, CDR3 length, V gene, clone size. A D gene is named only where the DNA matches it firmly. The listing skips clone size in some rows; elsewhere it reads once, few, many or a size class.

TGTGCCAGCAGCGTAGAAACAACCAGGGCGGCGGGGGCCAACGTCCTGACTTTC | CASSVETTRAAGANVLTF | TRBJ2-6 | . | 18 | TRBV9 | .
TGTGCCAGCAGTCCCCCGGGACTCCACTATGGCTACACCTTC | CASSPPGLHYGYTF | TRBJ1-2 | . | 14 | TRBV28 | .
TGTGCCAGCAGGTCAGAAAACTATGGCTACACCTTC | CASRSENYGYTF | TRBJ1-2 | . | 12 | TRBV5-6 | .
TGTGCCAGCAGTTACGGGACTGACGAAAACACCATATATTTT | CASSYGTDENTIYF | TRBJ1-3 | . | 14 | TRBV6-5 | .
TGCGCCAGCAGCCAAGGAGCGGGGGGCACAGATACGCAGTATTTT | CASSQGAGGTDTQYF | TRBJ2-3 | TRBD2 | 15 | TRBV4-3 | few
TGTGCCAGTAGTGTCGAACAATCTAGCGGGATAACCTACGAGCAGTACTTC | CASSVEQSSGITYEQYF | TRBJ2-7 | TRBD2 | 17 | TRBV19 | few
TGTGCCAGTAGCTGGGACAGGGAAAGCAATCAGCCCCAGCATTTT | CASSWDRESNQPQHF | TRBJ1-5 | TRBD1 | 15 | TRBV19 | few
TGTGCCAGCAGCTTTCCTAGCGGAGAAGAGACCCAGTACTTC | CASSFPSGEETQYF | TRBJ2-5 | TRBD2 | 14 | TRBV7-9 | .
TGTGCCAGCAGCTTGGTAATGAACACTGAAGCTTTCTTT | CASSLVMNTEAFF | TRBJ1-1 | . | 13 | TRBV5-4 | .
TGTGCCAGCAGTTTATACGCAGGGGAGTCTGGCTACACCTTC | CASSLYAGESGYTF | TRBJ1-2 | . | 14 | TRBV27 | .
TGCGCCAGCAGCCTAGTAGGGACAGGAGGTACTGAAGCTTTCTTT | CASSLVGTGGTEAFF | TRBJ1-1 | TRBD1 | 15 | TRBV4-1 | few
TGCGCCAGCAGCGGGGGTAGCGGGGGGGCCGGAGTAGATACGCAGTATTTT | CASSGGSGGAGVDTQYF | TRBJ2-3 | TRBD2 | 17 | TRBV5-1 | once
TGTGCCAGCAGCAGGGGTGGGGGTGAAGCTTTCTTT | CASSRGGGEAFF | TRBJ1-1 | . | 12 | TRBV6-1 | .
TGTGCCAGCAGCCTGGACAGGGACGGAGGAAACACCATATATTTT | CASSLDRDGGNTIYF | TRBJ1-3 | TRBD1 | 15 | TRBV5-5 | few
TGTGCCAGCAGCTTAGACGGCGGGCCCCTGGGTGAGCAGTTCTTC | CASSLDGGPLGEQFF | TRBJ2-1 | . | 15 | TRBV7-2 | once
TGCGCCAGCAGCCAAGATCAGGCGGGGGTATATGGCTACACCTTC | CASSQDQAGVYGYTF | TRBJ1-2 | . | 15 | TRBV4-3 | .
TGTGCCAGCAGTTATGGAGGGCTGGATGAGCAGTTCTTC | CASSYGGLDEQFF | TRBJ2-1 | . | 13 | TRBV28 | .
TGTGCCAGCAGCCCCGGACTAGCGGTCACAGATACGCAGTATTTT | CASSPGLAVTDTQYF | TRBJ2-3 | TRBD2 | 15 | TRBV7-3 | .
TGTGCCAGCAGCCCCGGGACTAGCGGATACAATGAGCAGTTCTTC | CASSPGTSGYNEQFF | TRBJ2-1 | TRBD2 | 15 | TRBV7-2 | .
TGCGCCAGCAGCTCAGACAGCTCTGGAAACACCATATATTTT | CASSSDSSGNTIYF | TRBJ1-3 | . | 14 | TRBV5-1 | .
TGTGCCAGCAGCCAAGAGGCAGTACAGAGCTCCTACGAGCAGTACTTC | CASSQEAVQSSYEQYF | TRBJ2-7 | . | 16 | TRBV4-2 | .
TGTGCCAGCAGCTTACTCGGGACAGGGCGAGATACGCAGTATTTT | CASSLLGTGRDTQYF | TRBJ2-3 | TRBD1 | 15 | TRBV7-3 | few
TGTGCCACGGGGTCCTTAGTACCTAATGAAAAACTGTTTTTT | CATGSLVPNEKLFF | TRBJ1-4 | . | 14 | TRBV2 | .
TGTGCCATCAAAGGGGACAGGGACACAGATACGCAGTATTTT | CAIKGDRDTDTQYF | TRBJ2-3 | TRBD1 | 14 | TRBV10-3 | .
TGTGCCAGCAGGACAGGGAGAAATAGCAATCAGCCCCAGCATTTT | CASRTGRNSNQPQHF | TRBJ1-5 | TRBD1 | 15 | TRBV2 | .
TGTGCCAGTAACCCCCGGGACAGGGGGGATTACTATGGCTACCCCTTC | CASNPRDRGDYYGYPF | TRBJ1-2 | TRBD1 | 16 | TRBV19 | few
TGTGCCAGCAGTTACACGGGACAGAACATTCAGTACTTC | CASSYTGQNIQYF | TRBJ2-4 | TRBD1 | 13 | TRBV6-5 | few
TGTGCCAGCAGCTTACGACGGGGGGCCGAGCAGTACTTC | CASSLRRGAEQYF | TRBJ2-7 | . | 13 | TRBV7-2 | once
TGTGCCAGCAGTTGCCCCCAGGAGGGGATTTACGAGCAGTACTTC | CASSCPQEGIYEQYF | TRBJ2-7 | . | 15 | TRBV28 | .
TGTGCCAGCACCGCCCTACTAGCGCACAATGAGCAGTTCTTC | CASTALLAHNEQFF | TRBJ2-1 | TRBD2 | 14 | TRBV6-1 | .
TGTGCCAGCAGTGACGTCAGGGGTGGGGGCACTGAAGCTTTCTTT | CASSDVRGGGTEAFF | TRBJ1-1 | . | 15 | TRBV25-1 | once
TGTGCCAGCAGTCGACAGGGGTTCTACGAGCAGTACTTC | CASSRQGFYEQYF | TRBJ2-7 | TRBD1 | 13 | TRBV28 | .